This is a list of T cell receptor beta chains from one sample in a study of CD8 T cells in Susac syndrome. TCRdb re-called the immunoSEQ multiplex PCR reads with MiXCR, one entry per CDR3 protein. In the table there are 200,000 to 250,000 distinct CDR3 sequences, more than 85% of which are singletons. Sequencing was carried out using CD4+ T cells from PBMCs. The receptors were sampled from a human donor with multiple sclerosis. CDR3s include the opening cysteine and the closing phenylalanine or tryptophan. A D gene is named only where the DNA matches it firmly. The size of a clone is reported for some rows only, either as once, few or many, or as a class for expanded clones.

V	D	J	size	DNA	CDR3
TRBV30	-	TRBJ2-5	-	TGTGCCTGGAGTCGCACGAGCCAAGAGACCCAGTACTTC	CAWSRTSQETQYF
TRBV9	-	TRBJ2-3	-	TGTGCCAGCAGCGTAGACAGTACAGATACGCAGTATTTT	CASSVDSTDTQYF
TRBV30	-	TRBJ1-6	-	TGTGCCTGGAGTGGTGGTGAACCCCTCCACTTT	CAWSGGEPLHF
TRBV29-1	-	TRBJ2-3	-	TGCAGCGTTGTCGGCCTCAGACAGATTGGCACAGATACGCAGTATTTT	CSVVGLRQIGTDTQYF
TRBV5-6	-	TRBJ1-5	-	TGTGCCAGCAGCTTCTACCAGGGAGCAAATCAGCCCCAGCATTTT	CASSFYQGANQPQHF
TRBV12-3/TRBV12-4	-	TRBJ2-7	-	TGTGCCAGCAGTTTCGGCCAGCGGCGCTCCTACGAGCAGTACTTC	CASSFGQRRSYEQYF
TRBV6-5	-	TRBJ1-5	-	TGTGCCAGCAGTGGCGCCAGCAATCAGCCCCAGCATTTT	CASSGASNQPQHF
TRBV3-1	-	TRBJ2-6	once	TGTGCCAGCAGCCAAGTCCGGGCTGGGGCCAACGTCCTGACTTTC	CASSQVRAGANVLTF
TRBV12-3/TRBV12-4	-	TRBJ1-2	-	TGTGCCAGCAGTTTGGGGGTCGGCTATGGCTACACCTTC	CASSLGVGYGYTF
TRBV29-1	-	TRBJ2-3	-	TGCAGCGCCAATCCGACAGCCACAGATACGCAGTATTTT	CSANPTATDTQYF
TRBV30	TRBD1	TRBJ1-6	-	TGTGCCTGGGGACAGGGGAATAATTCACCCCTCCACTTT	CAWGQGNNSPLHF
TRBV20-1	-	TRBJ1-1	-	TGCAGTGCCGTGGGACGGTTGAACACTGAAGCTTTCTTT	CSAVGRLNTEAFF
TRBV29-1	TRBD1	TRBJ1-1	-	TGCAGCGGTCAGGGGGCTCGTACTGAAGCTTTCTTT	CSGQGARTEAFF
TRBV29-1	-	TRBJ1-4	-	TGCAGCGTTGCCAAGGCGGGCGAAAAACTGTTTTTT	CSVAKAGEKLFF
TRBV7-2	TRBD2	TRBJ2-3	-	TGTGCCAGCAGCCTAGAAGCGGGACCCTCAGATACGCAGTATTTT	CASSLEAGPSDTQYF
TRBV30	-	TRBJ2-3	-	TGTGCCTGGAGGCCCATGGATACGCAGTATTTT	CAWRPMDTQYF
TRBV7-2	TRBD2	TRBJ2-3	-	TGTGCCAGCAGCTTCCTAGCGGGGGGGCAGTATTTT	CASSFLAGGQYF
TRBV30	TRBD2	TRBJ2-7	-	TGTGCCTGGAGTCCAGGACTAGCGGGGGACGAGCAGTACTTC	CAWSPGLAGDEQYF
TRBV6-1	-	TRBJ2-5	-	TGTGCCACCGCCGGGACACGACAACTCCAAGAGACCCAGTACTTC	CATAGTRQLQETQYF
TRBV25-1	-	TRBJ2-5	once	TGTGCCAGCAGTGGACATAGCCCGCAAGAGACCCAGTACTTC	CASSGHSPQETQYF
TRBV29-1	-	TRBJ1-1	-	TGCAGCGTACACGTAACTCGTAGGGGGGCTGAAGCTTTCTTT	CSVHVTRRGAEAFF
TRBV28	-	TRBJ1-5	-	TGTGCCAGCCGGACAGTCAGCAGCAATCAGCCCCAGCATTTT	CASRTVSSNQPQHF
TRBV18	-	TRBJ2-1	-	TGTGCCAGCTCAGAGGGCCTGAATAATGAGCAGTTCTTC	CASSEGLNNEQFF